Listed below are T cell receptor beta chains from one sample, sequenced in a study of blood T cells in healthy people across ages. TCRdb passed the 5' RACE reads through MiXCR, listing each CDR3 protein once. The table shows about 580,000 distinct CDR3 sequences, with around half occurring only once. Sequencing used blood. Receptors originate from an elderly man in good health. Each CDR3 is given with its conserved first and last residue. The D gene is left open where the match is weak. Size tells how often a clone was seen (once, few, many) or the class of an expanded clone, and some rows leave it out.

j_gene | d_gene | abundance | v_gene | CDR3aa | CDR3nt
TRBJ2-1 | - | few | TRBV7-9 | CASSNRQEYEQFF | TGTGCCAGCAGCAATAGGCAGGAGTATGAGCAGTTCTTC
TRBJ2-5 | - | few | TRBV27 | CASSSQLAPVETQYF | TGTGCCAGCAGTTCACAACTAGCCCCCGTAGAGACCCAGTACTTC
TRBJ2-1 | - | - | TRBV7-9 | CASSFGTQNEQFF | TGTGCCAGCAGCTTTGGGACCCAAAATGAGCAGTTCTTC
TRBJ2-1 | TRBD1 | - | TRBV20-1 | CSARDRTGTIGEQFF | TGCAGTGCTAGAGATAGGACAGGGACGATTGGTGAGCAGTTCTTC
TRBJ2-1 | - | many | TRBV6-6 | CASSDASVREQFF | TGTGCCAGCAGTGACGCCTCGGTCCGGGAGCAGTTCTTC
TRBJ1-5 | TRBD1 | - | TRBV4-3 | CASSQGPGGRAQHF | TGCGCCAGCAGCCAAGGCCCAGGGGGACGGGCCCAGCATTTT
TRBJ2-7 | - | - | TRBV4-2 | CASSQETMPTYEQYF | TGTGCCAGCAGCCAGGAGACAATGCCCACCTACGAGCAGTACTTC
TRBJ2-1 | - | - | TRBV27 | CASSLWTTRREQFF | TGTGCCAGCAGTTTATGGACGACACGGAGAGAGCAGTTCTTC
TRBJ2-1 | TRBD2 | - | TRBV6-5 | CASSYPQREAPSSYNEQFF | TGTGCCAGCAGTTACCCCCAGCGGGAGGCCCCGAGCTCCTACAATGAGCAGTTCTTC
TRBJ1-2 | - | once | TRBV7-3 | CASSPGPANYGYTF | TGTGCCAGCAGCCCCGGGCCAGCTAACTATGGCTACACCTTC
TRBJ1-1 | - | - | TRBV5-1 | CASSLDGGLDTEAFF | TGCGCCAGCAGCTTGGATGGGGGACTGGACACTGAAGCTTTCTTT
TRBJ2-1 | TRBD1 | few | TRBV10-1 | CASSNGQGRNEQFF | TGCGCCAGCAGTAACGGACAGGGGAGGAATGAGCAGTTCTTC
TRBJ2-7 | - | - | TRBV4-1 | CASSQVGQPSYEQYF | TGCGCCAGCAGCCAAGTAGGCCAGCCTTCCTACGAGCAGTACTTC
TRBJ2-7 | - | - | TRBV30 | CAWSPGTPPREQYF | TGTGCCTGGAGTCCCGGGACTCCACCTCGCGAGCAGTACTTC
TRBJ2-7 | TRBD2 | few | TRBV7-7 | CASSPGLAGVHEQYF | TGTGCTAGCAGCCCCGGACTAGCGGGAGTCCACGAGCAGTACTTC
TRBJ1-5 | - | few | TRBV3-1 | CASSQDTGQPQHF | TGTGCCAGCAGCCAAGATACAGGTCAGCCCCAGCATTTT
TRBJ2-3 | TRBD2 | once | TRBV7-2 | CASSVGLAGGNTQYF | TGTGCCAGCAGCGTGGGACTAGCGGGAGGAAATACGCAGTATTTT
TRBJ1-1 | - | few | TRBV10-3 | CAISEGAAQVNTEAFF | TGTGCCATCAGTGAAGGGGCAGCCCAGGTGAACACTGAAGCTTTCTTT
TRBJ2-1 | TRBD2 | once | TRBV4-2 | CASSQVPREGPKQFF | TGTGCCAGCAGCCAAGTCCCCCGGGAGGGACCTAAGCAGTTCTTC
TRBJ2-7 | TRBD1 | - | TRBV6-1 | CASSRLGRQGSSYEQYF | TGTGCCAGCAGTCGATTGGGAAGACAGGGTAGCTCCTACGAGCAGTACTTC
TRBJ2-7 | - | - | TRBV5-1 | CASSLGGRRGSGEQYF | TGCGCCAGCAGCCTTGGGGGGAGGAGAGGTTCGGGCGAGCAGTACTTC
TRBJ2-3 | TRBD2 | - | TRBV20-1 | CSARDLQREEPDTQYF | TGCAGTGCTAGAGATCTGCAGCGGGAGGAACCAGATACGCAGTATTTT
TRBJ2-1 | - | few | TRBV6-2/TRBV6-3 | CASTRSGYAYNEQFF | TGTGCCAGCACCCGCAGCGGGTACGCCTACAATGAGCAGTTCTTC
TRBJ2-7 | TRBD1 | - | TRBV20-1 | CSARKTGDEQYF | TGCAGTGCTAGGAAGACAGGGGACGAGCAGTACTTC
TRBJ2-5 | TRBD2 | - | TRBV6-2/TRBV6-3 | CASSSGLAIQETQYF | TGTGCCAGCAGCTCGGGACTAGCCATACAAGAGACCCAGTACTTC
TRBJ2-3 | - | - | TRBV11-2 | CASSLALGGRTDTQYF | TGTGCCAGCAGCTTGGCCCTGGGTGGGCGCACAGATACGCAGTATTTT
TRBJ2-7 | - | - | TRBV27 | CASSLGTLYEQYF | TGTGCCAGCAGTCTCGGGACCCTATACGAGCAGTACTTC
TRBJ2-5 | - | - | TRBV7-2 | CASSSTDWQETQYF | TGTGCCAGCAGCTCGACCGACTGGCAAGAGACCCAGTACTTC
TRBJ1-2 | - | few | TRBV7-2 | CASSLGGGRNGYTF | TGTGCCAGCAGCTTAGGGGGGGGAAGAAATGGCTACACCTTC
TRBJ2-5 | TRBD2 | - | TRBV20-1 | CSARAPWGLAEQETQYF | TGCAGTGCTAGAGCCCCGTGGGGACTAGCGGAGCAAGAGACCCAGTACTTC
TRBJ1-5 | - | - | TRBV20-1 | CSATRGRAYSNQPQHF | TGCAGTGCTACCCGGGGCAGGGCCTATAGCAATCAGCCCCAGCATTTT
TRBJ2-7 | - | few | TRBV30 | CAGSLTREQYF | TGTGCCGGGAGTCTGACACGGGAGCAGTACTTC
TRBJ1-2 | TRBD1 | - | TRBV6-1 | CASNTGTGGFHGYTF | TGTGCCAGCAATACCGGGACAGGAGGGTTTCACGGCTACACCTTC
TRBJ2-7 | - | - | TRBV25-1 | CATTGGLTYEQYF | TGTGCCACAACCGGAGGCCTTACCTACGAGCAGTACTTC
TRBJ2-3 | TRBD2 | few | TRBV13 | CASSFDGGRDTQYF | TGTGCCAGCAGCTTTGACGGCGGGAGAGATACGCAGTATTTT
TRBJ1-4 | - | - | TRBV9 | CASSVVPGFNEKLFF | TGTGCCAGCAGCGTAGTTCCGGGGTTTAATGAAAAACTGTTTTTT
TRBJ2-7 | TRBD2 | - | TRBV6-5 | CASSYSGKSPSGGIGQYF | TGTGCCAGCAGTTACTCCGGAAAGTCGCCTAGCGGGGGCATTGGGCAGTACTTC
TRBJ2-7 | TRBD1 | few | TRBV14 | CASSQVLDRAYEQYF | TGTGCCAGCAGCCAGGTACTGGACAGGGCCTACGAGCAGTACTTC
TRBJ2-1 | TRBD1 | few | TRBV5-1 | CASSPWDRATITYNEQFF | TGCGCCAGCAGCCCATGGGACAGGGCAACCATAACCTACAATGAGCAGTTCTTC
TRBJ1-1 | - | - | TRBV9 | CASSARARGNTEAFF | TGTGCCAGCAGCGCTCGGGCGAGGGGGAACACTGAAGCTTTCTTT
TRBJ2-1 | TRBD1 | few | TRBV20-1 | CSASRDRGRYEQFF | TGCAGTGCTAGTAGGGACAGGGGGCGATATGAGCAGTTCTTC
TRBJ1-1 | - | - | TRBV7-2 | CASSFFRTEAFF | TGTGCCAGCAGCTTTTTCCGGACTGAAGCTTTCTTT
TRBJ2-4 | - | few | TRBV20-1 | CSASTQAKNIQYF | TGCAGTGCTAGTACGCAAGCCAAAAACATTCAGTACTTC
TRBJ1-6 | - | - | TRBV7-3 | CASSDNSPLHF | TGTGCCAGCAGCGATAATTCACCCCTCCACTTT
TRBJ2-1 | TRBD2 | few | TRBV20-1 | CSADPGLAEAREQFF | TGCAGTGCGGATCCGGGACTAGCGGAAGCGAGGGAGCAGTTCTTC
TRBJ2-1 | - | few | TRBV15 | CATSTTGSYNEQFF | TGTGCCACCAGCACGACAGGTTCTTACAATGAGCAGTTCTTC
TRBJ2-7 | TRBD1 | - | TRBV2 | CASSVTGQGNEQYF | TGTGCCAGCAGTGTAACGGGACAGGGGAACGAGCAGTACTTC
TRBJ2-7 | - | - | TRBV27 | CASSLKDVSSYEQYF | TGTGCCAGCAGTTTAAAGGACGTCTCCTCCTACGAGCAGTACTTC
TRBJ2-7 | TRBD2 | few | TRBV20-1 | CSAGLAGGSYEQYF | TGCAGTGCTGGTCTAGCGGGGGGCTCCTACGAGCAGTACTTC
TRBJ1-2 | - | - | TRBV4-3 | CASSQGRDRATYGYTF | TGCGCCAGCAGCCAGGGGCGTGACAGAGCTACCTATGGCTACACCTTC
TRBJ2-7 | - | - | TRBV27 | CASSFNGLQNCEQYF | TGTGCCAGCAGTTTCAACGGCCTACAAAACTGCGAGCAGTACTTC
TRBJ2-1 | TRBD2 | - | TRBV14 | CASSLSGRIRNEQFF | TGTGCCAGCAGCTTAAGCGGGAGGATTAGGAATGAGCAGTTCTTC
TRBJ1-2 | - | few | TRBV29-1 | CSGSTGGREGYTF | TGCAGCGGGTCTACCGGGGGGCGCGAAGGCTACACCTTC
TRBJ2-7 | - | few | TRBV29-1 | CSGTRDLSGEQYF | TGCAGCGGGACCCGGGACCTTTCTGGCGAGCAGTACTTC